This is a list of T cell receptor beta chains from one sample in a study of identical twins. TCRdb called the 5' RACE reads again in MiXCR, with one record for every CDR3 protein. The sample records about 280,000 distinct CDR3 sequences, approximately 8% being singletons. These sequences were also reported in another study, on yellow fever vaccine responses in identical twins.

The specimen sequenced was memory (CD45RO+) T cells sorted from blood. These receptors all come from a woman under 30 in good health. Both conserved end residues are part of each CDR3. The order of the fields is J gene, D gene, V gene, clone size, CDR3 protein, CDR3 DNA. A D gene is named only where the DNA matches it firmly. Clone sizes are given selectively: once, few, many, or a class where the clone is expanded.

J gene: TRBJ1-2
D gene: NA
V gene: TRBV2
clone size: few
CDR3 protein: CASRQGQTYGYTF
CDR3 DNA: TGTGCCAGCAGACAGGGTCAAACCTATGGCTACACCTTC

J gene: TRBJ2-3
D gene: TRBD2
V gene: TRBV7-3
clone size: many
CDR3 protein: CASSPRGLAGDTQYF
CDR3 DNA: TGTGCCAGCAGCCCTAGGGGACTAGCGGGCGATACGCAGTATTTT

J gene: TRBJ1-6
D gene: NA
V gene: TRBV5-4
clone size: few
CDR3 protein: CASSTWTSTGSSPLHF
CDR3 DNA: TGTGCCAGCAGCACATGGACTTCGACGGGAAGCTCACCCCTCCACTTT

J gene: TRBJ2-7
D gene: NA
V gene: TRBV20-1
clone size: many
CDR3 protein: CSARSHRGIYEQYF
CDR3 DNA: TGCAGTGCTAGGTCCCATCGGGGAATCTACGAGCAGTACTTC

J gene: TRBJ2-6
D gene: TRBD2
V gene: TRBV5-4
clone size: NA
CDR3 protein: CASSPLRGSSRGVSGANVLTF
CDR3 DNA: TGTGCCAGCAGCCCCCTGCGGGGGAGCTCTCGGGGGGTCTCTGGGGCCAACGTCCTGACTTTC

J gene: TRBJ1-2
D gene: NA
V gene: TRBV27
clone size: few
CDR3 protein: CASRLGETGYTF
CDR3 DNA: TGTGCCAGCAGGTTGGGGGAGACGGGCTACACCTTC

J gene: TRBJ2-7
D gene: NA
V gene: TRBV12-3/TRBV12-4
clone size: many
CDR3 protein: CASGLGVGYEQYF
CDR3 DNA: TGTGCCAGCGGTCTTGGGGTTGGTTACGAGCAGTACTTC

J gene: TRBJ2-1
D gene: TRBD1
V gene: TRBV28
clone size: few
CDR3 protein: CASSPSAQGTNEQFF
CDR3 DNA: TGTGCCAGCAGTCCCTCTGCACAGGGGACCAATGAGCAGTTCTTC

J gene: TRBJ2-2
D gene: TRBD2
V gene: TRBV27
clone size: many
CDR3 protein: CASSFFPGGNTGELFF
CDR3 DNA: TGTGCCAGCAGTTTTTTTCCGGGGGGGAACACCGGGGAGCTGTTTTTT

J gene: TRBJ2-1
D gene: NA
V gene: TRBV2
clone size: few
CDR3 protein: CASSGDGTLNEQFF
CDR3 DNA: TGTGCCAGCAGTGGTGATGGCACCCTCAATGAGCAGTTCTTC

J gene: TRBJ2-5
D gene: TRBD1
V gene: TRBV5-1
clone size: many
CDR3 protein: CASSFGTGLETQYF
CDR3 DNA: TGCGCCAGCAGCTTCGGGACAGGGTTAGAGACCCAGTACTTC

J gene: TRBJ1-1
D gene: NA
V gene: TRBV7-9
clone size: few
CDR3 protein: CASSSSADTEAFF
CDR3 DNA: TGTGCCAGCAGCTCCTCCGCGGACACTGAAGCTTTCTTT

J gene: TRBJ2-1
D gene: TRBD2
V gene: TRBV4-2
clone size: many
CDR3 protein: CASSQVSSGIFNEQFF
CDR3 DNA: TGTGCCAGCAGCCAAGTTAGTAGCGGGATTTTCAATGAGCAGTTCTTC

J gene: TRBJ2-3
D gene: NA
V gene: TRBV24-1
clone size: many
CDR3 protein: CATSDRPGTDTQYF
CDR3 DNA: TGTGCCACCAGTGATCGACCAGGCACAGATACGCAGTATTTT